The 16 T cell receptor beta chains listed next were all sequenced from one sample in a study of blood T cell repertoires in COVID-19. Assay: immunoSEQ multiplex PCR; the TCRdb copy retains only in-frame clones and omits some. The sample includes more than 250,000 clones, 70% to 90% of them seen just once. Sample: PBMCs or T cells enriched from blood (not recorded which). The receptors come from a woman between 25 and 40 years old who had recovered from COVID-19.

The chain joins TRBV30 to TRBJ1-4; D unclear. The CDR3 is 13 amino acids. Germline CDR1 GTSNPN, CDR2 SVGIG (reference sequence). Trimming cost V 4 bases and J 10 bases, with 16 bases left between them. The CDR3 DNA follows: TGTGCCTGGACCGGGGTGGAAGGACGAAAACTGTTTTTT. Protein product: CAWTGVEGRKLFF.

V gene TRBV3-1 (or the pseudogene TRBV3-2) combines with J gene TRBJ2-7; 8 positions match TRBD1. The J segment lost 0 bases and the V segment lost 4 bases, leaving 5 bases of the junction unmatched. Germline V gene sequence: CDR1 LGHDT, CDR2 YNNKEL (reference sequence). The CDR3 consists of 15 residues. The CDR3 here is CASSLGTGGSYEQYF. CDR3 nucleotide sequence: TGTGCCAGCAGCCTCGGAACAGGGGGCTCCTACGAGCAGTACTTC.

The CDR3 loop is CASSRERGSQETQYF. The DNA of the CDR3 is TGTGCCAGCTCACGAGAAAGGGGTTCCCAAGAGACCCAGTACTTC. The chain has TRBV18 and TRBJ2-5; D possibly corresponds to TRBD1 (5 bases). Trimming stripped 4 bases from V and 1 base from J, with 13 bases between. The CDR3 totals 15 residues. Germline V lookup: CDR1 KGHSH, CDR2 LQKENI.

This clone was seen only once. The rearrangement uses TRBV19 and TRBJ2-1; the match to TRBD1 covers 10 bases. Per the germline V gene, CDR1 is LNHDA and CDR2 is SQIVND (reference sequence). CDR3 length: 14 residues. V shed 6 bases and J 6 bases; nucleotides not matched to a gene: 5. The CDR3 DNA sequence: TGTGCCAGTAGCCCGGACAGGGGGGGCAATGAGCAGTTCTTC. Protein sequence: CASSPDRGGNEQFF.

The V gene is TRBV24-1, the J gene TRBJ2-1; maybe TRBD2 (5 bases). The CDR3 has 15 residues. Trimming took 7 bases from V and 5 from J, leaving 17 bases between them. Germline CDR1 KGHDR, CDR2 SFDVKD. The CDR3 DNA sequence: TGTGCCACCAGCCGCGGACTCACCGTGGACAATGAGCAGTTCTTC. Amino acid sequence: CATSRGLTVDNEQFF.

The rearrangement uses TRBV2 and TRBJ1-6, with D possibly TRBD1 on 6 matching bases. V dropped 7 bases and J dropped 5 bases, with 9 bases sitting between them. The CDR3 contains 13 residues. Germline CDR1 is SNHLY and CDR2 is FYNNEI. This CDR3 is CASTGQNNSPLHF. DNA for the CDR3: TGTGCCAGCACCGGACAGAATAATTCACCCCTCCACTTT.

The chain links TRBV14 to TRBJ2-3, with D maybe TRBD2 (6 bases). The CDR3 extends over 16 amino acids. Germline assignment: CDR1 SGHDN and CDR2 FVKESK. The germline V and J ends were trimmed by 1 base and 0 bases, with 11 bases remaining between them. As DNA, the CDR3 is TGTGCCAGCAGCCAAGTGTTGCGGGAAAGCACAGATACGCAGTATTTT. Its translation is CASSQVLRESTDTQYF.

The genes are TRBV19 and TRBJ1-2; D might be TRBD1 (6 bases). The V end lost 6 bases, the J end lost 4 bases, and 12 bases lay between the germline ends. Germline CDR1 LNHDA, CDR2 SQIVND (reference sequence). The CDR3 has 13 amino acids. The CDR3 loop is CASSKTDSYGYTF. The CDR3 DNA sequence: TGTGCCAGTAGCAAAACGGACAGCTATGGCTACACCTTC.

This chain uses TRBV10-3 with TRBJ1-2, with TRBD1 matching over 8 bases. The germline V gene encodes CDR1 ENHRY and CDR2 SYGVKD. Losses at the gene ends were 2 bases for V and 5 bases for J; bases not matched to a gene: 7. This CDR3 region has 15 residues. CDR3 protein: CAISEKTGGDYGYTF. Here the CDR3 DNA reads TGTGCCATCAGTGAGAAAACAGGGGGAGATTATGGCTACACCTTC.

CDR3 residues: CASSSDRGLSEAFF. CDR3 bases: TGTGCCAGCAGCTCCGACAGGGGGCTAAGTGAAGCTTTCTTT. The chain links TRBV5-6 to TRBJ1-1; TRBD1 agrees at 10 bases. The V and J ends lost 3 bases and 7 bases, in that order; junction bases with no gene match: 6. The length of the CDR3 is 14 residues. Germline CDR1 SGHDT, CDR2 YYEEEE.

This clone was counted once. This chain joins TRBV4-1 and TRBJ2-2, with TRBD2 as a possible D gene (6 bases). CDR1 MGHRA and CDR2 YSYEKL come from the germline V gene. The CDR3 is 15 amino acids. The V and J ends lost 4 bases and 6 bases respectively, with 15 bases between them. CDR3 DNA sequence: TGCGCCAGCAGCCCCGGGCGGGGCGCGGCCGGGGAGCTGTTTTTT. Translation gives CASSPGRGAAGELFF.

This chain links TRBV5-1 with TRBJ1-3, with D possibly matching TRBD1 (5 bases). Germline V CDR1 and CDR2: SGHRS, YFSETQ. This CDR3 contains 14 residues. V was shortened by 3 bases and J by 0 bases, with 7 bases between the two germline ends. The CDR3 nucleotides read TGCGCCAGCAGCTGGACAAGCTCTGGAAACACCATATATTTT. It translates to CASSWTSSGNTIYF.

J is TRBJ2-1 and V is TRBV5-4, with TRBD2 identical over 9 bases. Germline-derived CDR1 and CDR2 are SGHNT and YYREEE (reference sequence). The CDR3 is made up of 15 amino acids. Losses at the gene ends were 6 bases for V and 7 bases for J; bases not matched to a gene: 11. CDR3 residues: CASTTQSGGSNEQFF. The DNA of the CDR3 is TGTGCCAGCACCACCCAGAGCGGGGGGTCTAATGAGCAGTTCTTC.

CDR3 bases: TGTGCCAGCAGTTACTCTACAGGGGACCGGGAGCTGTTTTTT. Translated: CASSYSTGDRELFF. The chain links TRBV6-5 to TRBJ2-2; TRBD1 matches 7 bases. CDR3 length: 14 residues. Germline-derived CDR1 and CDR2 are MNHEY and SVGAGI. J lost 9 bases, V lost 0 bases, and 4 bases had no gene match.

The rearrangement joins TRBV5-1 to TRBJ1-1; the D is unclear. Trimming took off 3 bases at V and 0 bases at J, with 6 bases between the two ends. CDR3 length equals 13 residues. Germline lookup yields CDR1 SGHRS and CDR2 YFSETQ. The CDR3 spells CASSSPMNTEAFF. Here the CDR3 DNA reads TGCGCCAGCAGCTCCCCCATGAACACTGAAGCTTTCTTT.

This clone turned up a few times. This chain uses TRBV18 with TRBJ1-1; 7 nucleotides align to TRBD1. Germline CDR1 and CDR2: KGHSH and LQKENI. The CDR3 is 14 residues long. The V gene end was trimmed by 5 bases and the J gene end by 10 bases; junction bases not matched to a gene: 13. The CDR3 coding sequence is TGTGCCAGCTCAGCCGGGACAGCCTTCAAGGTAGCTTTCTTT. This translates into CASSAGTAFKVAFF.